The clone carrying this T cell receptor beta chain was seen many times. This record comes from a study of human T cells and chemical hapten exposure. TCRdb recomputed calls from the RACE reads with MiXCR, one row per CDR3 protein. Here the sample spans 250,000 or so distinct CDR3 sequences, just under 8% being singletons. Time point defined: pre-sensitization, week 0. Treatment given: therapeutic diphenylcyclopropenone sensitization with weekly scalp DPC. The receptor was derived from a man in his late teens or twenties with alopecia areata. Some clones in this sample may be carry-over from other donors' samples. Sequenced material: whole blood, taken in connection with sensitization to the hapten diphenylcyclopropenone (DPC).

CDR3 DNA sequence: TGTGCCAGCAGCCAAGATCGGGCCCGCTCACCCCTCCACTTT. Its protein is CASSQDRARSPLHF. The V call is TRBV3-1, the J call TRBJ1-6; D unclear. This CDR3 contains 14 residues. The germline V gene encodes CDR1 LGHDT and CDR2 YNNKEL (reference sequence). V dropped 0 bases and J dropped 10 bases, with 10 bases sitting between them.